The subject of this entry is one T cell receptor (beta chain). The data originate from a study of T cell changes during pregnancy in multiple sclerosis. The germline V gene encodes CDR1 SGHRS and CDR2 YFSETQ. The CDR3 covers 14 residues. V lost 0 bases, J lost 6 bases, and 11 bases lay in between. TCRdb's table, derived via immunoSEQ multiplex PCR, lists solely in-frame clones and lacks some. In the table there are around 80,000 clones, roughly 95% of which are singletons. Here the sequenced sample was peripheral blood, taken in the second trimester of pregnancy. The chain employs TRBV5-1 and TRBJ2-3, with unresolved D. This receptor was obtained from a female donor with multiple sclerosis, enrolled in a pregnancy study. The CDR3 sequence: CASSLDGILDTQYF. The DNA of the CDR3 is TGCGCCAGCAGCTTGGACGGTATTTTGGATACGCAGTATTTT.